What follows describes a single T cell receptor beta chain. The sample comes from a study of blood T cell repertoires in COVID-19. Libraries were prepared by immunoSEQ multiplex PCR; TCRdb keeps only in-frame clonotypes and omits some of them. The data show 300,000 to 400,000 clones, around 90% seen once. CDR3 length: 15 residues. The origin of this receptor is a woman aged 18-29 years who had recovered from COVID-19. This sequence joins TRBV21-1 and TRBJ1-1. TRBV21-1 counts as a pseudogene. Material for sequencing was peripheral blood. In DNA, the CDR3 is TGTGCCAGCAGCAAAGAGGAGGGGAGGGGAACTGAAGCTTTCTTT. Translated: CASSKEEGRGTEAFF.